This TCR beta chain was retrieved from a study of blood T cells in healthy people across ages. Note on this clonotype: Antigen unknown.

Findings and limits, study-wide: Across the age range, TCR beta diversity per million T cells fell in a roughly linear way. Not knowing donor CMV status may have confounded expanded clonotype changes. Diversity of TCR beta correlated strongly with naive T cell percentage.

CDR1 and CDR2 from the germline V gene are SGHRS and YFSETQ. V was trimmed by 3 bases and J by 0 bases, leaving 13 bases between them. The CDR3 spans 16 residues. A J-beta primer mix and a sample-barcoded 5' primer were used in a second PCR of roughly 6 to 11 cycles. TCRdb reprocessed the 5' RACE reads via MiXCR and lists one record per CDR3 protein. The table includes roughly 860,000 distinct CDR3 sequences, around two thirds detected once. The specimen was blood. This clonotype was sampled from a man aged 25-45 years in good health. V is TRBV5-1 and J is TRBJ2-4; possible D gene TRBD1, 6 bases. The CDR3 sequence: CASSSGTPVAKNIQYF. CDR3 sequence (DNA): TGCGCCAGCAGCTCGGGGACACCGGTAGCCAAAAACATTCAGTACTTC.